This TCR beta chain was retrieved from a study of blood T cells in healthy people across ages (dated by TCRdb to the mid-2010s). For the wider study: In model experiments, template switching captured about one uniquely barcoded TCR beta cDNA molecule for every two T cells. For two donors (one aged 18 to 30 and one aged 80 or older), the study analyzed two additional independent replicas of 1 million unique cDNA reads from the same blood draw. The donors were divided into four age groups: young (average roughly 15 years), middle-aged (approximately 39), aged (approximately 62) and long-lived (nearly 85). Age-related changes in TCR beta repertoire diversity were measured in the study by deep sequencing normalized with unique cDNA molecular identifiers. To avoid experimental bias, donors of different ages were distributed randomly across sequencing lanes.

Turning to this clonotype: It lacks a known antigen. At one of its ends the junction is not consistent with the germline gene, which may arise from a read error.

Systemically healthy Caucasian individuals from Russia, some 36 in total and aged 6 to 90 years, were included as donors. Ten milliliters of peripheral blood were drawn from each donor into EDTA-treated Vacutainer tubes. Ficoll-Paque density-gradient centrifugation was used to isolate PBMCs, with at least 6 million obtained per sample. Total RNA, at least 6 micrograms per sample, was extracted from PBMCs with Trizol reagent. For every donor, flow cytometry on a PBMC aliquot measured the percentage of naive CD45RAhigh/CD27high T cells. The library was made by 5' RACE. The sequencer listed for this sample is Illumina HiSeq 2500. The second PCR ran for roughly 7 to 11 cycles and used a J-beta primer mix along with a sample-barcoded 5' primer. A unique molecular identifier was introduced onto each TCR beta cDNA molecule by a template-switch 5' adaptor carrying 12 random nucleotides. At least 2.5 million CDR3-containing paired-end reads were obtained from each sample. First-strand cDNA was synthesized from all RNA with the Mint cDNA synthesis kit, primed by a TRBC-specific oligonucleotide. All cDNA was treated with uracil-DNA glycosylase and then went through a first 18-cycle PCR with the universal primers M1SS and BC2_uni_R. Concerning the study's data processing: Each sample was normalized by randomly selecting 1 million high-quality reads, each carrying a distinct molecular identifier. Instead of being binned into consensus sequences, reads that shared molecular identifiers were thrown out. CDR3 identification, clonotype clustering and error correction used MiTCR with a Q25 quality threshold and the strictest error-elimination algorithm. A nonparametric unseen species model with Euler transformation was used to estimate lower-bound total TCR beta diversity. Through fastp at Q25 and MiXCR, TCRdb rebuilt clones from the public reads, retaining in-frame beta chains. Rows with a matching CDR3 protein are joined into one entry that keeps the most common DNA and genes. These V and J calls rely on TCRdb rather than the paper's analysis. The sample records 1.5 million to 2 million distinct CDR3 sequences, roughly 27% of which are singletons. In total, the top ten clones hold 7.7% of the sample.

Reading from cysteine to phenylalanine, the CDR3 counts 17 amino acids. Kept here is only the CDR3 DNA, which spans 51 bases and is read in frame from base 1. CDR1 DFQATT and CDR2 SNEGSKA are derived from the germline V gene (reference sequence). What the research found in general, with its limitations: Bulk unsorted PBMC profiling prevented conclusive comparison of naive and antigen-experienced compartments. A strong correlation was found between observed TCR beta diversity and the percentage of naive T cells measured by flow cytometry. The long-lived group showed more naive CD4+ T cells, fewer expanded clones and increased TCR diversity than the aged group, suggesting age selection. The CMV infection status of donors was not known, potentially confounding age-related changes in expanded clonotypes. Observed TCR beta diversity per million T cells fell roughly linearly with age, and a significant reduction was already apparent by age around 40. Estimates of total diversity based on one million sequenced T cells were considered lower bounds and underestimates.

Sample: blood. The chain is made from TRBV20-1 and TRBJ2-4, with TRBD2 identical over 13 junction bases. The J call may not be correct, given that the DNA end is closer to TRBJ2-5. The origin of this receptor is a woman in her 30s in good health. The CDR3 amino acid sequence is: CSAGDRDPGLAGKTQYF. Read as DNA, the sequence is TGCAGTGCTGGAGATCGCGACCCGGGACTAGCGGGGAAGACCCAGTACTTC.